Listed below are T cell receptor beta chains from one sample, sequenced in a study of beta chain features in type 1 diabetes. TCRdb's table, derived via immunoSEQ multiplex PCR, lists solely in-frame clones and lacks some. Among roughly 150,000 clones listed, 8% to 8.5% were seen once. The sequenced sample consisted of central memory CD4+ T cells from blood. The receptors originated from a woman aged 18-30 years with type 1 diabetes. Both conserved end residues are part of each CDR3. The D gene is left open where the match is weak. Clone size appears in some rows only: once, few, many, or a class for an expanded clone.

j_gene,d_gene,len,v_gene,abundance,CDR3aa,CDR3nt
TRBJ1-1,.,14,TRBV6-5,.,CASTQPRETTEAFF,TGTGCCAGCACCCAGCCTCGGGAGACCACTGAAGCTTTCTTT
TRBJ2-7,TRBD2,15,TRBV9,few,CASSVDPAGGFEQYF,TGTGCCAGCAGCGTAGATCCCGCGGGAGGTTTCGAGCAGTACTTC
TRBJ2-2,TRBD1,15,TRBV5-4,many,CASRKDRGNTGELFF,TGTGCCAGCAGAAAGGACAGGGGGAACACCGGGGAGCTGTTTTTT
TRBJ2-3,TRBD2,16,TRBV30,.,CAWSLRLAGAKDTQYF,TGTGCCTGGAGCCTCCGACTAGCGGGAGCAAAAGATACGCAGTATTTT
TRBJ2-2,TRBD2,16,TRBV30,few,CAWSRTSGTVAGELFF,TGTGCCTGGAGTAGGACTAGCGGGACCGTTGCCGGGGAGCTGTTTTTT
TRBJ2-5,TRBD2,15,TRBV11-3,few,CASSSSSGTGGSQYF,TGTGCCAGCAGCAGCTCCTCCGGGACGGGGGGGTCCCAGTACTTC
TRBJ1-1,.,11,TRBV29-1,.,CSAHANTEAFF,TGCAGCGCACACGCGAACACTGAAGCTTTCTTT
TRBJ1-5,TRBD1,16,TRBV28,.,CASSPGGQGGNQPQHF,TGTGCCAGCAGCCCCGGGGGACAGGGGGGGAATCAGCCCCAGCATTTT
TRBJ2-1,TRBD1,15,TRBV28,.,CASTRDRASYNEQFF,TGTGCCAGCACCCGGGACAGAGCATCCTACAATGAGCAGTTCTTC
TRBJ2-7,.,12,TRBV30,.,CAWRRDTYEQYF,TGTGCCTGGAGAAGAGATACCTACGAGCAGTACTTC
TRBJ2-3,TRBD1,15,TRBV7-2,few,CASSSGTGVPDTQYF,TGTGCCAGCAGCTCCGGGACAGGGGTTCCAGATACGCAGTATTTT
TRBJ2-2,.,17,TRBV4-1,few,CASSHNIIDVVTGELFF,TGCGCCAGCAGCCACAATATCATAGATGTTGTTACCGGGGAGCTGTTTTTT
TRBJ2-1,TRBD2,15,TRBV25-1,.,CASSLRGGSNNEQFF,TGTGCCAGCAGTCTACGGGGGGGCTCGAACAATGAGCAGTTCTTC
TRBJ2-3,.,14,TRBV7-8,few,CASSPLGNTDTQYF,TGTGCCAGCAGCCCCCTAGGTAACACAGATACGCAGTATTTT
TRBJ2-3,.,13,TRBV4-3,.,CASSQWRSGVRYF,TGCGCCAGCAGCCAGTGGCGATCGGGGGTGAGGTATTTT
TRBJ1-1,TRBD1,13,TRBV30,few,CARSTGMNTEAFF,TGTGCCCGATCGACAGGGATGAACACTGAAGCTTTCTTT
TRBJ2-7,TRBD1,14,TRBV28,.,CASSWDRGAYEQYF,TGTGCCAGCAGTTGGGACAGGGGCGCCTACGAGCAGTACTTC
TRBJ2-5,TRBD2,16,TRBV9,.,CASSEPGLAGRETQYF,TGTGCCAGCAGCGAACCGGGACTAGCGGGGAGAGAGACCCAGTACTTC
TRBJ2-3,.,15,TRBV4-3,.,CASSQDRQGTDTQYF,TGCGCCAGCAGCCAAGATAGGCAGGGCACAGATACGCAGTATTTT
TRBJ1-4,.,14,TRBV7-2,.,CASSLVQGGEKLFF,TGTGCCAGCAGCTTAGTGCAGGGCGGAGAAAAACTGTTTTTT
TRBJ1-1,.,14,TRBV5-1,.,CASSLEGAKAEAFF,TGCGCCAGCAGCTTGGAAGGGGCGAAGGCTGAAGCTTTCTTT
TRBJ2-1,.,12,TRBV7-2,few,CASSWGRDEQFF,TGTGCCAGCAGCTGGGGCCGCGATGAGCAGTTCTTC
TRBJ2-6,.,14,TRBV6-5,.,CASSPFPGANVLTF,TGTGCCAGCAGCCCTTTTCCTGGGGCCAACGTCCTGACTTTC
TRBJ2-7,.,14,TRBV7-9,few,CASSPAGYSYEQYF,TGTGCCAGCAGCCCCGCGGGCTACTCCTACGAGCAGTACTTC
TRBJ1-1,TRBD1,14,TRBV11-2,.,CASSLTGWDTEAFF,TGTGCCAGCAGCCTGACAGGGTGGGACACTGAAGCTTTCTTT
TRBJ1-4,.,15,TRBV14,.,CASSRTQGSLTKLFF,TGTGCCAGCAGCCGTACACAGGGTTCCCTGACGAAACTGTTTTTT
TRBJ2-1,TRBD1,15,TRBV5-1,few,CASSLFLGQGNEQFF,TGCGCCAGCAGCTTGTTTTTGGGACAGGGTAATGAGCAGTTCTTC
TRBJ2-7,TRBD2,15,TRBV7-3,.,CASSLGTSGSYEQYF,TGTGCCAGCAGCTTAGGGACTAGCGGTTCCTACGAGCAGTACTTC
TRBJ2-7,TRBD2,15,TRBV27,.,CASSLGAGASYEQYF,TGTGCCAGCAGTTTAGGAGCGGGAGCCTCCTACGAGCAGTACTTC
TRBJ2-5,.,14,TRBV9,.,CASSVGGVEETQYF,TGTGCCAGCAGCGTAGGGGGCGTGGAAGAGACCCAGTACTTC
TRBJ2-1,.,15,TRBV5-4,few,CASSLGGRENNEQFF,TGTGCCAGCAGCTTGGGCGGGCGCGAGAACAATGAGCAGTTCTTC
TRBJ2-2,TRBD1,17,TRBV5-1,.,CASSLRAGTGSLGELFF,TGCGCCAGCAGCTTGCGGGCCGGGACAGGGAGTTTGGGGGAGCTGTTTTTT
TRBJ1-4,.,13,TRBV19,.,CASGVGTNEKLFF,TGTGCCAGTGGAGTGGGAACTAATGAAAAACTGTTTTTT
TRBJ1-5,.,15,TRBV7-2,.,CASSLAQGMGQPQHF,TGTGCCAGCAGCTTAGCACAGGGTATGGGTCAGCCCCAGCATTTT
TRBJ2-1,.,13,TRBV5-6,few,CASTRGSYNEQFF,TGTGCCAGCACCCGCGGGTCCTACAATGAGCAGTTCTTC
TRBJ2-1,TRBD2,15,TRBV5-6,.,CASSPPTSGRGEQFF,TGTGCCAGCTCCCCTCCGACTAGCGGGAGAGGTGAGCAGTTCTTC
TRBJ1-5,.,13,TRBV25-1,few,CASSVDSYQPQHF,TGTGCCAGCAGTGTGGACAGCTATCAGCCCCAGCATTTT
TRBJ1-1,.,12,TRBV30,few,CAWRRGGTEAFF,TGTGCCTGGAGGAGGGGAGGCACTGAAGCTTTCTTT
TRBJ1-6,.,14,TRBV6-6,few,CASSYSGGDSPLHF,TGTGCCAGCAGTTACTCGGGGGGGGATTCACCCCTCCACTTT
TRBJ2-3,TRBD2,16,TRBV7-2,few,CASSLGPGGSEDTQYF,TGTGCCAGCAGCTTAGGACCGGGAGGATCGGAAGATACGCAGTATTTT
TRBJ2-7,.,14,TRBV21-1,few,CASSKVGRNVEQYF,TGTGCCAGCAGCAAAGTGGGCCGAAACGTCGAGCAGTACTTC
TRBJ1-2,TRBD1,14,TRBV9,.,CASSVEGRGPGYTF,TGTGCCAGCAGCGTAGAGGGCAGGGGGCCTGGCTACACCTTC
TRBJ1-5,.,15,TRBV18,few,CASSPTGLNNQPQHF,TGTGCCAGCTCACCGACGGGACTGAACAATCAGCCCCAGCATTTT
TRBJ2-3,.,14,TRBV5-4,.,CASRPPGAADTQYF,TGTGCCAGCAGGCCCCCGGGTGCGGCAGATACGCAGTATTTT
TRBJ1-6,.,14,TRBV2,.,CASSETAGRSPLHF,TGTGCCAGCAGTGAGACGGCAGGGCGTTCACCCCTCCACTTT
TRBJ2-6,TRBD1,17,TRBV4-3,.,CASSQEGQTSGANVLTF,TGCGCCAGCAGCCAAGAGGGACAGACCTCTGGGGCCAACGTCCTGACTTTC
TRBJ1-6,TRBD1,16,TRBV5-1,few,CASSFLRQGEDSPLHF,TGCGCCAGCAGCTTTCTTAGACAGGGGGAAGATTCACCCCTCCACTTT
TRBJ2-1,.,15,TRBV7-2,.,CASSRGSGQGNEQFF,TGTGCCAGCAGTCGGGGCAGCGGGCAAGGCAATGAGCAGTTCTTC
TRBJ2-5,TRBD1,14,TRBV2,few,CASSRAGGEETQYF,TGTGCCAGCAGCCGGGCAGGGGGCGAGGAGACCCAGTACTTC
TRBJ2-7,.,16,TRBV14,.,CASSQDSPSLLYEQYF,TGTGCCAGCAGCCAAGATTCCCCGTCCCTTCTCTACGAGCAGTACTTC
TRBJ2-4,.,15,TRBV9,.,CASSVSGLSKNIQYF,TGTGCCAGCAGCGTCTCAGGGCTCTCCAAAAACATTCAGTACTTC
TRBJ2-1,TRBD2,15,TRBV4-1,.,CASSQALAGYNEQFF,TGCGCCAGCAGCCAAGCACTAGCGGGTTACAATGAGCAGTTCTTC
TRBJ2-3,.,13,TRBV2,.,CASSRGVTDTQYF,TGTGCCAGCAGCCGGGGTGTAACAGATACGCAGTATTTT
TRBJ2-7,.,14,TRBV2,few,CASTGQTGPYEQYF,TGTGCCAGCACCGGACAGACCGGACCCTACGAGCAGTACTTC